One and the same sample provided the 21 T cell receptor beta chains below, sequenced in a study of T cells after yellow fever vaccination. TCRdb itself ran the 5' RACE reads through MiXCR, one entry per CDR3 protein. The repertoire holds some 390,000 distinct CDR3 sequences, with 6.2% as singletons. Source: PBMCs, taken 5 days after the yellow fever booster vaccination. These receptors originate from a man aged 30-40 years who received the YFV17D yellow fever vaccine.

This clonotype was recorded at least ten times. The rearrangement links TRBV6-6 to TRBJ2-7, with D perhaps given as TRBD1 or TRBD2 (5 bases each). Between the trimmed V and J ends, which lost 6 bases and 5 bases, there was a span of 8 bases. The CDR3 length is 11 residues. Germline V gene data show CDR1 as MNHNY and CDR2 as SVGAGI (reference sequence). For the CDR3, the DNA is TGTGCCAGCAGGAGGGGCCACGAGCAGTACTTC. As protein: CASRRGHEQYF.

V and J are TRBV20-1 and TRBJ2-3; D is tentatively TRBD1 or TRBD2 (7 bases each). V lost 6 bases, J lost 3 bases, and 13 bases lay in between. The CDR3 loop spans 13 amino acids. In germline, CDR1 is DFQATT, CDR2 SNEGSKA (reference sequence). DNA for the CDR3: TGCAGTGCCAGGGGGGGCATGACAGATACGCAGTATTTT. Its translation is CSARGGMTDTQYF.

The table lists this clonotype with a few counts. The chain joins TRBV29-1 to TRBJ1-3; the D gene is possibly TRBD1 (5 bases). Trimming took 6 bases from V and 0 from J, leaving 12 bases between them. CDR1 and CDR2 from the germline V gene are SQVTM and ANQGSEA. The CDR3 loop spans 14 amino acids. The chain's CDR3 is CSVGRAGSGNTIYF. DNA for the CDR3: TGCAGCGTGGGCAGGGCAGGCTCTGGAAACACCATATATTTT.

This clonotype was found many times. The chain is built from TRBV7-9 and TRBJ2-7; D is perhaps TRBD2 (5 bases). This CDR3 spans 14 amino acids. Germline CDR1 is SEHNR and CDR2 is FQNEAQ (reference sequence). The V end was cut by 1 base, the J end by 2 bases, with 9 bases between. The CDR3 DNA reads TGTGCCAGCAGCTTAGGCAGGACTCCCTACGAGCAGTACTTC. This gives the protein CASSLGRTPYEQYF.

This chain uses TRBV7-9 with TRBJ2-7, with D possibly TRBD1 on 5 matching bases. Trimming took off 1 base at V and 8 bases at J, with 9 bases between the two ends. From germline, CDR1 is SEHNR and CDR2 FQNEAQ (reference sequence). There are 12 residues in the CDR3. CDR3 bases: TGTGCCAGCAGCTTAGAGGGGCCCAAGCAGTACTTC. Its translation: CASSLEGPKQYF.

This clonotype turned up a few times. The chain employs TRBV7-9 and TRBJ2-7, with 10 bases lining up with TRBD2. The junction had 6 bases not matched to a gene; V was cut back by 5 bases and J by 2 bases. Germline lookup yields CDR1 SEHNR and CDR2 FQNEAQ (reference sequence). The CDR3 runs 15 residues. The CDR3, as DNA: TGTGCCAGCAGCCAAGGACTAGCGGAGCCCTACGAGCAGTACTTC. Translation: CASSQGLAEPYEQYF.

J is TRBJ2-5 and V is TRBV7-8; D ambiguous. The CDR3 extends over 16 amino acids. Trimming shortened V by 1 base and J by 5 bases, and 17 bases separated the two germline ends. Germline values: CDR1 SGHVS, CDR2 FQNEAQ. CDR3 in DNA: TGTGCCAGCAGCTTAGTCCTTCCAGCCCTGATCGAGACCCAGTACTTC. Its protein product is CASSLVLPALIETQYF.

The chain combines TRBV7-2 with TRBJ2-7; D may match TRBD1 or TRBD2 (5 bases each). Per germline, CDR1 SGHTA and CDR2 FQGNSA. Trimming left V 5 bases short and J 0 bases short, with 14 bases between. The CDR3 runs to 15 residues. The CDR3 reads CASSARDRSSYEQYF. As DNA, the CDR3 is TGTGCCAGCAGCGCCCGGGACCGAAGCTCCTACGAGCAGTACTTC. The whole variable domain, remainder taken from reference TRBV7-2 and TRBJ2-7, is GAGVSQSPSNKVTEKGKDVELRCDPISGHTALYWYRQSLGQGLEFLIYFQGNSAPDKSGLPSDRFSAERTGGSVSTLTIQRTQQEDSAVYLCASSARDRSSYEQYFGPGTRLTVT.

This clonotype occurred a few times. V usage is TRBV4-2 and J usage is TRBJ2-1; D possibly uses TRBD1 or TRBD2 (6 bases each). Germline V gene lookup returns CDR1 LGHNA and CDR2 YNFKEQ. CDR3 length: 13 residues. The ends were cut back, 7 bases at V and 7 bases at J, with 14 bases in the middle. CDR3 DNA: TGTGCCAGCAACCTAATAGGGGGGAATGAGCAGTTCTTC. It translates to CASNLIGGNEQFF.

This clonotype has a handful of counts. V usage is TRBV12-3 or TRBV12-4 and J usage is TRBJ2-1; D is unresolved. The CDR3 contains 14 residues. V lost 3 bases, J lost 4 bases, and 10 bases lay in between. CDR3 amino acids: CASSFGQIYNEQFF. Written as DNA, the CDR3 is TGTGCCAGCAGTTTTGGCCAGATATACAATGAGCAGTTCTTC.

The chain uses TRBV6-4 and TRBJ2-2; 12 nucleotides match TRBD2. Germline CDR1 MRHNA, CDR2 SNTAGT. Germline trimming cut 7 bases from V and 5 bases from J; bases unmatched to any gene: 2. The CDR3 extends over 14 amino acids. CDR3 DNA: TGTGCCAGCAAAGGGACTAGCGGGACCGGGGAGCTGTTTTTT. This gives the protein CASKGTSGTGELFF.

The table lists this clonotype with a few counts. The chain couples TRBV6-1 to TRBJ2-1; D perhaps matches TRBD1 (6 bases). Germline V CDR1 and CDR2: MNHNS, SASEGT. The CDR3 totals 16 residues. V lost 7 bases to trimming and J lost 4 bases, with 20 bases between them. The CDR3 reads CASKVTGLKPYNEQFF. The CDR3 nucleotides read TGTGCCAGCAAAGTGACAGGATTGAAACCTTACAATGAGCAGTTCTTC.

The table lists this clonotype with many counts. V is TRBV7-2 and J is TRBJ1-3; no reliable D call. This CDR3 region has 12 residues. V lost 7 bases and J lost 4, with 8 bases in between. Germline V gene data show CDR1 as SGHTA and CDR2 as FQGNSA. DNA of the CDR3: TGTGCCAGCACCTTCCCGGGAAACACCATATATTTT. Protein product: CASTFPGNTIYF.

This clonotype was detected many times. The gene calls are TRBV5-6 and TRBJ2-7, with TRBD2 identical over 7 bases. With V trimmed by 1 base and J by 4 bases, 8 bases remained unmatched. Germline V CDR1 and CDR2: SGHDT, YYEEEE. The CDR3 has 15 residues. The DNA for the CDR3 is TGTGCCAGCAGCTTGCCGGGAGGTTCAGAATACGAGCAGTACTTC. Encoded protein: CASSLPGGSEYEQYF.

This chain connects TRBV5-4 to TRBJ2-2; 7 nucleotides match TRBD1. Per the germline V gene, CDR1 is SGHNT and CDR2 is YYREEE (reference sequence). V gave up 2 bases and J gave up 7 bases; unmatched junction bases: 11. The CDR3 contains 16 residues. The CDR3 loop reads CASSFGGTGAFGELFF. DNA of the CDR3: TGTGCCAGCAGCTTTGGGGGAACAGGGGCGTTCGGGGAGCTGTTTTTT.

This clonotype came up many times. This chain uses TRBV7-2 with TRBJ2-3, with unresolved D. V was cut by 6 bases and J by 8 bases, with 12 bases left in between. The CDR3 is made up of 12 amino acids. Germline V CDR1 and CDR2: SGHTA, FQGNSA. CDR3 DNA: TGTGCCAGCAGTCGTGAGGTGGCTACGCAGTATTTT. Its translation is CASSREVATQYF.

CDR3 amino acids: CSAAGGDPSQPQHF. CDR3 bases: TGCAGTGCCGCGGGCGGTGATCCCAGTCAGCCCCAGCATTTT. The rearrangement joins TRBV20-1 to TRBJ1-5, with unresolved D. CDR1 is DFQATT, CDR2 SNEGSKA, per germline (reference sequence). The CDR3 covers 14 residues. Trimming stripped 6 bases from V and 6 bases from J, with 18 bases between.

This clonotype appeared many times. This rearrangement joins TRBV5-6 to TRBJ2-7; 10 positions agree with TRBD1. The V segment lost 2 bases and the J segment 5 bases; nucleotides outside the gene matches: 4. The CDR3 is 14 amino acids. The germline CDR1 and CDR2 sequences are SGHDT and YYEEEE. CDR3: CASSFGTGVNEQYF. The CDR3 DNA is TGTGCCAGCAGCTTTGGGACAGGGGTCAACGAGCAGTACTTC.

This clonotype was recorded many times. The J gene is TRBJ2-7, the V gene TRBV12-3 or TRBV12-4, with 10 positions matching TRBD1. With 2 bases clipped from V and 3 bases from J, the junction kept 7 bases outside the gene matches. The CDR3 has 16 residues. The DNA for the CDR3 is TGTGCCAGCAGTTTATCCCCTGGGACAGGGGTCTACGAGCAGTACTTC. Its protein is CASSLSPGTGVYEQYF.

V and J are TRBV5-1 and TRBJ2-7; TRBD1 matches at 7 bases. The CDR3 length is 13 residues. Germline V gene lookup returns CDR1 SGHRS and CDR2 YFSETQ. The J segment lost 5 bases and the V segment lost 4 bases, leaving 6 bases of the junction unmatched. The CDR3 nucleotides are TGCGCCAGCAGCACAGACAGGGTGGACGAGCAGTACTTC. Protein sequence: CASSTDRVDEQYF.

This clonotype was observed many times. The V call is TRBV27, the J call TRBJ2-1; D might be TRBD2 (6 bases). The germline V gene encodes CDR1 MNHEY and CDR2 SMNVEV (reference sequence). This CDR3 has 16 residues. V was clipped by 2 bases and J by 3 bases, with 14 bases between them. CDR3 region: CASSLTPKTSYNEQFF. As DNA, the CDR3 is TGTGCCAGCAGTTTAACCCCCAAGACTAGCTACAATGAGCAGTTCTTC.